This is a list of T cell receptor beta chains from one sample in a study of early T cells in non-severe SARS-CoV-2 infection. TCRdb re-analysed the 5' RACE reads in MiXCR, keeping a single row per CDR3 protein. This table holds approximately 97,000 distinct CDR3 sequences, 13% found once. The specimen was whole blood. These receptor sequences come from an adult who was a healthcare worker with PCR-confirmed SARS-CoV-2 infection or an uninfected control (not recorded which). Each CDR3 is given with its conserved first and last residue. The D gene is left open where the match is weak. Some rows have no size entry. The others give once, few or many, or a class for an expanded clone.

V	size	D	J	CDR3	DNA
TRBV2	-	-	TRBJ2-1	CASSADTPAYNEQFF	TGTGCCAGCAGCGCCGACACGCCTGCCTACAATGAGCAGTTCTTC
TRBV7-9	many	-	TRBJ2-6	CASIKDPGTHSGANVLTF	TGTGCCAGCATCAAAGACCCCGGAACCCACTCTGGGGCCAACGTCCTGACTTTC
TRBV20-1	-	TRBD2	TRBJ2-7	CSASGAGGHYEQYF	TGCAGTGCTAGTGGAGCGGGAGGACACTACGAGCAGTACTTC
TRBV18	many	-	TRBJ2-7	CASSPPGRGWEQYF	TGTGCCAGCTCACCACCCGGCCGGGGTTGGGAGCAGTACTTC
TRBV20-1	many	TRBD2	TRBJ2-1	CSARTSGRAVGEQFF	TGCAGTGCCCGTACTAGCGGGAGGGCGGTGGGTGAGCAGTTCTTC
TRBV5-1	many	-	TRBJ2-3	CASSLDPLTDTQYF	TGCGCCAGCAGCTTGGACCCCCTCACAGATACGCAGTATTTT
TRBV29-1	many	-	TRBJ2-1	CSADQSSYNEQFF	TGCAGCGCAGACCAGAGCTCCTACAATGAGCAGTTCTTC
TRBV18	-	-	TRBJ2-5	CASSPGHEETQYF	TGTGCCAGCTCACCGGGGCACGAGGAGACCCAGTACTTC
TRBV7-9	few	-	TRBJ2-5	CASSAGASTAETQYF	TGTGCCAGCAGTGCTGGGGCATCAACGGCGGAGACCCAGTACTTC
TRBV9	few	-	TRBJ2-2	CASSVSGENTGELFF	TGTGCCAGCAGCGTATCAGGAGAGAACACCGGGGAGCTGTTTTTT
TRBV28	many	-	TRBJ2-7	CASSSISYEQYF	TGTGCCAGCAGTTCCATCTCCTACGAGCAGTACTTC
TRBV7-2	few	-	TRBJ2-3	CASSLGAGTDTQYF	TGTGCCAGCAGCTTAGGTGCGGGAACAGATACGCAGTATTTT
TRBV5-5	many	-	TRBJ1-1	CASRPGRNTEAFF	TGTGCCAGCAGGCCAGGGCGAAACACTGAAGCTTTCTTT
TRBV28	-	-	TRBJ2-1	CASSLRTGTRSFQFF	TGTGCCAGCAGTTTAAGGACGGGGACCCGATCTTTTCAGTTCTTC
TRBV13	-	-	TRBJ1-3	CASSRARGGSGNTIYF	TGTGCCAGCAGCCGCGCCAGGGGAGGCTCTGGAAACACCATATATTTT
TRBV10-2	few	-	TRBJ1-3	CASRSRLDGNTIYF	TGCGCCAGCCGTTCACGTTTGGACGGAAACACCATATATTTT
TRBV5-4	many	-	TRBJ2-1	CASSHSYNEQFF	TGTGCCAGCAGCCATTCCTACAATGAGCAGTTCTTC
TRBV30	many	TRBD2	TRBJ2-1	CAWSIPGLAGVNEQFF	TGTGCCTGGAGTATCCCAGGACTAGCGGGAGTAAATGAGCAGTTCTTC
TRBV7-9	-	TRBD1	TRBJ1-4	CASSLVLGQANEKLFF	TGTGCCAGCAGCTTAGTACTTGGACAGGCTAATGAAAAACTGTTTTTT
TRBV21-1	few	-	TRBJ2-7	CASSRLSRDRVNEQYF	TGTGCCAGCAGCCGCCTCTCCCGGGACAGGGTCAACGAGCAGTACTTC
TRBV28	many	-	TRBJ2-1	CASSLSGLGALNEQFF	TGTGCCAGCAGTTTATCGGGACTCGGCGCGTTGAATGAGCAGTTCTTC
TRBV7-2	few	-	TRBJ2-7	CASSLTPRGEQYF	TGTGCCAGCAGCTTAACGCCTCGGGGCGAGCAGTACTTC
TRBV6-4	few	TRBD2	TRBJ2-1	CASSDSTSGSNEQFF	TGTGCCAGCAGTGACTCAACTAGCGGGAGCAATGAGCAGTTCTTC
TRBV11-2	-	TRBD1	TRBJ1-2	CASRSGQGRHGYTF	TGTGCCAGCAGATCTGGACAGGGAAGACATGGCTACACCTTC
TRBV18	-	TRBD2	TRBJ2-1	CASSPMKTSGRVREQFF	TGTGCCAGCTCACCGATGAAGACTAGCGGGAGAGTCCGTGAGCAGTTCTTC
TRBV29-1	many	-	TRBJ2-5	CSEDRCSRATGEQETQYF	TGCAGCGAGGACAGATGCAGTAGGGCCACGGGGGAACAAGAGACCCAGTACTTC
TRBV4-2	few	-	TRBJ1-1	CASSPRTFRDTEAFF	TGTGCCAGCAGCCCCAGGACCTTCAGGGACACTGAAGCTTTCTTT
TRBV6-6	few	TRBD1	TRBJ1-6	CASSPPGTAGSSPLHF	TGTGCCAGCAGTCCACCCGGGACAGCGGGGAGTTCACCCCTCCACTTT
TRBV6-1	-	-	TRBJ2-1	CASSEMGWDNEQFF	TGTGCCAGCAGTGAAATGGGTTGGGACAATGAGCAGTTCTTC
TRBV18	few	TRBD2	TRBJ2-3	CASSPVAGGPDTQYF	TGTGCCAGCTCGCCTGTAGCGGGAGGGCCAGATACGCAGTATTTT
TRBV7-9	few	TRBD1	TRBJ2-5	CASSLHRTGAGWTETQYF	TGTGCCAGCAGCCTCCACCGGACAGGGGCGGGTTGGACGGAGACCCAGTACTTC
TRBV11-3	-	-	TRBJ2-1	CASSRIGIGNEQFF	TGTGCCAGCAGTCGTATAGGGATCGGCAATGAGCAGTTCTTC
TRBV5-4	-	-	TRBJ1-1	CASSFWETEAFF	TGTGCCAGCAGCTTTTGGGAGACTGAAGCTTTCTTT
TRBV28	few	-	TRBJ2-1	CASSLVRMYNEQFF	TGTGCCAGCAGTTTAGTCAGGATGTACAATGAGCAGTTCTTC
TRBV20-1	many	TRBD2	TRBJ2-7	CSALEREGIYEQYF	TGCAGTGCCCTAGAGCGGGAGGGCATCTACGAGCAGTACTTC
TRBV20-1	-	-	TRBJ1-2	CSARAGDYGYTF	TGCAGTGCTAGAGCAGGGGACTATGGCTACACCTTC
TRBV7-2	few	-	TRBJ2-4	CASSSTVQGLLAKNIQYF	TGTGCCAGCAGCTCAACAGTACAGGGCTTACTAGCCAAAAACATTCAGTACTTC
TRBV20-1	many	-	TRBJ2-1	CSAGKKSDINEQFF	TGCAGTGCTGGTAAGAAGTCGGATATCAATGAGCAGTTCTTC
TRBV2	few	-	TRBJ2-3	CASSEMSASTDTQYF	TGTGCCAGCAGTGAGATGTCTGCTAGCACAGATACGCAGTATTTT
TRBV7-9	-	-	TRBJ2-1	CASSLAGGTYNEQFF	TGTGCCAGCAGCTTAGCGGGGGGTACCTACAATGAGCAGTTCTTC
TRBV6-5	few	-	TRBJ1-6	CATRTDYNSPLHF	TGTGCCACCCGGACAGACTATAATTCACCCCTCCACTTT
TRBV28	few	-	TRBJ1-2	CATQEPLNYGYTF	TGTGCCACGCAGGAGCCCCTTAACTATGGCTACACCTTC
TRBV10-2	-	-	TRBJ2-1	CASSIQGHEQFF	TGCGCCAGCAGTATACAGGGCCATGAGCAGTTCTTC
TRBV7-2	few	TRBD1	TRBJ2-7	CASSVKGAKTYEQYF	TGTGCCAGCAGCGTCAAGGGGGCTAAAACCTACGAGCAGTACTTC
TRBV7-9	many	TRBD2	TRBJ2-1	CASSLGGLAGVGEQFF	TGTGCCAGCAGCTTAGGGGGACTAGCGGGAGTCGGTGAGCAGTTCTTC
TRBV12-3/TRBV12-4	many	TRBD2	TRBJ2-7	CASSWTSGSYEQYF	TGTGCCAGCAGTTGGACTAGCGGGAGTTACGAGCAGTACTTC
TRBV6-6	-	-	TRBJ1-5	CASSRDQPQHF	TGTGCCAGCAGTAGGGATCAGCCCCAGCATTTT